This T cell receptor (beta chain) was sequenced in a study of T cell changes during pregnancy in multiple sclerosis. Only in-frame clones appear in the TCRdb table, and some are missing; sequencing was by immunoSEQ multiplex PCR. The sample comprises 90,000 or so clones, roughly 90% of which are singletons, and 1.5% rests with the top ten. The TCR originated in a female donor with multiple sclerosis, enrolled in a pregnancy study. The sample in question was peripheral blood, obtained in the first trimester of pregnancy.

CDR3 in amino acids: CASKDRETNYGYTF. CDR3 coding DNA: TGCGCCAGTAAAGACAGGGAGACAAACTATGGCTACACCTTC. The chain is built from TRBV4-3 and TRBJ1-2, with TRBD1 matching 7 bases. Trimming at V came to 9 bases and at J to 2 bases, leaving 9 bases not matched to a gene. From germline, CDR1 is LGHNA and CDR2 YSLEER. The CDR3 runs to 14 residues.